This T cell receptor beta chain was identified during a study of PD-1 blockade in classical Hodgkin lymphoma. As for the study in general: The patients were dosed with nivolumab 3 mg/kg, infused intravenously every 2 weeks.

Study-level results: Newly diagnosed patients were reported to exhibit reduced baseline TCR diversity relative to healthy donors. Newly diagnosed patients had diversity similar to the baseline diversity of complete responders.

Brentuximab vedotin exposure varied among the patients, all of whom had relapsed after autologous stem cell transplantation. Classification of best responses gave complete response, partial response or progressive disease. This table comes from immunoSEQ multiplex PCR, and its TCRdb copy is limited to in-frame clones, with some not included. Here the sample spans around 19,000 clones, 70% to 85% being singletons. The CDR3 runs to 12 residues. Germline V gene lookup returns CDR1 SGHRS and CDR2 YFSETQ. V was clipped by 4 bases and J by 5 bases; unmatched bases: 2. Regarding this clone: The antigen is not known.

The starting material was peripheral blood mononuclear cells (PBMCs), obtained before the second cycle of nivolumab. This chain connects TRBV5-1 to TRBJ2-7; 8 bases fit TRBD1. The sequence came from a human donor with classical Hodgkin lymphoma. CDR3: CASSDRGDEQYF. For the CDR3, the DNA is TGCGCCAGCAGCGACAGGGGCGACGAGCAGTACTTC.